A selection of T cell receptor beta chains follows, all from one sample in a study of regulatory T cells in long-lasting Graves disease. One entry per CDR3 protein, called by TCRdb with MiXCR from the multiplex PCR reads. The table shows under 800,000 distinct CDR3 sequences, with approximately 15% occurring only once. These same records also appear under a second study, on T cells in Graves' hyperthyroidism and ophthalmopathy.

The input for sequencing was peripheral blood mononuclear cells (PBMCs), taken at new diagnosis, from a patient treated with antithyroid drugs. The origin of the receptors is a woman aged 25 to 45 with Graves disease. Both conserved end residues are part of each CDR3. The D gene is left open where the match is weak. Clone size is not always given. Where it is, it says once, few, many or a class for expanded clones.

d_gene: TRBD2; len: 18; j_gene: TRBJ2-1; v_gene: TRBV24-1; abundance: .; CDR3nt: TGTGCCACCAGTGATTTGCTAGCGGGACCGGGCTCCTACAATGAGCAGTTCTTC; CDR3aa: CATSDLLAGPGSYNEQFF
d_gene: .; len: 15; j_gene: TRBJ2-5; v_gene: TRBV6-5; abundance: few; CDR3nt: TGTGCCAGCAGTTACAATTCGGGTAGGGCAGAGACCCAGTACTTC; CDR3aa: CASSYNSGRAETQYF
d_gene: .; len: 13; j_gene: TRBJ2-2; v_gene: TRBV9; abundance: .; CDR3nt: TGTGCCAGCAGCCGAAATAACATGGGGGAGCTGTTTTTT; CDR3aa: CASSRNNMGELFF
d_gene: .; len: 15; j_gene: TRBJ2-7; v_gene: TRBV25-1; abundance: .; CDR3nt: TGTGCCAGCAGTGATGAGGGTCGACAGAGGTACGAGCAGTACTTC; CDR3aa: CASSDEGRQRYEQYF
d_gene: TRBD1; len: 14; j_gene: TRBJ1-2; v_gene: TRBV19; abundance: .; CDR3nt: TGTGCCAGTACCCCCGAGACAGGGAACTATGGCTACACCTTC; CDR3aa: CASTPETGNYGYTF
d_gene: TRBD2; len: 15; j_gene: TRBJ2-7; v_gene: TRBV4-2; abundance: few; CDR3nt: TGTGCCAGCAGCCAAGCACTAGCGGAGACCTACGAGCAGTACTTC; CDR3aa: CASSQALAETYEQYF
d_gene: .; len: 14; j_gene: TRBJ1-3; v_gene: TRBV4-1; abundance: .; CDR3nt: TGCGCCAGCAGCCAAGAAGGAACTGGAAACACCATATATTTT; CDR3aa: CASSQEGTGNTIYF
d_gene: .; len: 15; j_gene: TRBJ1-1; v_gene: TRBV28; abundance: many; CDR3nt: TGTGCCAGCAGTTTAGACGGGCAGATGAACACTGAAGCTTTCTTT; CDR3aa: CASSLDGQMNTEAFF
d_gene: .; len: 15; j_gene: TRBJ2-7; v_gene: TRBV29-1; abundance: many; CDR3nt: TGCAGCGTTGTTCTCCCCCGACCTTATTCGGTCGAGCAGTACTTC; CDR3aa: CSVVLPRPYSVEQYF
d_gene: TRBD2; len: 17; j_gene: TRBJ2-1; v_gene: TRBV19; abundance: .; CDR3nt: TGTGCCAGTAGGCCACTAGCGGGGGTCGTTAGTAGTAATGAGCAGTTCTTC; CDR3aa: CASRPLAGVVSSNEQFF
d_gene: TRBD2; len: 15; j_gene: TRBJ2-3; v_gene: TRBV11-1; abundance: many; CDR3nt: TGTGCCAGCAGCCTAGGACTAGCGGGATTAGATACGCAGTATTTT; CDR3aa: CASSLGLAGLDTQYF
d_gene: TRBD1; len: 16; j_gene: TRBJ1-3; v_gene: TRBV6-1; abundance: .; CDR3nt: TGTGCCAGCTCGGAGGGGGCTCTACTCTCTGGAAACACCATATATTTT; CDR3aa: CASSEGALLSGNTIYF
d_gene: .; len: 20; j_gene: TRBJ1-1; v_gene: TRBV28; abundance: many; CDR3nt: TGTGCCAGCAGTTTATATTCGTCGAGGGGGGAGATAAGAACAAACACTGAAGCTTTCTTT; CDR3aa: CASSLYSSRGEIRTNTEAFF
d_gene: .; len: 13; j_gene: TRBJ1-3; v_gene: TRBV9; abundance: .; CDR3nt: TGTGCCAGCAGCGTCGACCTTGGAAACACCATATATTTT; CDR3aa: CASSVDLGNTIYF
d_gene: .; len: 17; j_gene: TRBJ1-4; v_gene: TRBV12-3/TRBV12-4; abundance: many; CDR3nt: TGTGCCAGCAGTGGAGGATTTTGGGGATCAACTAATGAAAAACTGTTTTTT; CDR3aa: CASSGGFWGSTNEKLFF
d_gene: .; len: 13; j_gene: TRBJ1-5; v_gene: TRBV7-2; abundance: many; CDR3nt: TGTGCCAGCAGTTTGGAAGGCCCCCAGCCCCAGCATTTT; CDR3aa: CASSLEGPQPQHF
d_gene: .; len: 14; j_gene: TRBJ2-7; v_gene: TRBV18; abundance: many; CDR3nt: TGTGCCAGCTCACACCTATTCCGGGTCTACGAGCAGTACTTC; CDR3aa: CASSHLFRVYEQYF
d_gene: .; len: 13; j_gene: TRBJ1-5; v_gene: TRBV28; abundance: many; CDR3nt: TGTGCCACCAAAACCCCCTACAATCAGCCCCAGCATTTT; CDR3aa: CATKTPYNQPQHF
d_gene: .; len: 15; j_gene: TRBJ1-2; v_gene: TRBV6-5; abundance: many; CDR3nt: TGTGCCAGCAGTTACCAGCCGCAGGGAGGCTATGGCTACACCTTC; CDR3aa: CASSYQPQGGYGYTF
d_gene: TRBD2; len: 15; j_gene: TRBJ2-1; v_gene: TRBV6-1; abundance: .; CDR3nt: TGTGCCAGCAGGGCGGGCGGGAGTGGCAACAATGAGCAGTTCTTC; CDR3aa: CASRAGGSGNNEQFF
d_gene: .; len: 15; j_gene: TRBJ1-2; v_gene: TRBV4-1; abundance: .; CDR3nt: TGCGCCAGCAGCCAAGGGTCCCTCACTAACTATGGCTACACCTTC; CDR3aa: CASSQGSLTNYGYTF
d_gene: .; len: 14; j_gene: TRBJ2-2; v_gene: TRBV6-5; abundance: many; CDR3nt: TGTGCCAGCAGTTACTCTGGGCTACCCGGGGAGCTGTTTTTT; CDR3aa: CASSYSGLPGELFF
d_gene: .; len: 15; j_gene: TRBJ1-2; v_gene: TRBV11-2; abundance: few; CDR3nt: TGTGCCAGCAGCTATCATACAGGTGAACTTCCCGGCTACACCTTC; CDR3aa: CASSYHTGELPGYTF
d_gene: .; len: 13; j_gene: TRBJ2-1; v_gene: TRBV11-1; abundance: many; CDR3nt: TGTGCCAGCAGCTCAGCCCAGGGATTAAAGCAGTTCTTC; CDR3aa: CASSSAQGLKQFF
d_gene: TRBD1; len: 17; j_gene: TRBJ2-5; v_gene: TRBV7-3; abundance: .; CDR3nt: TGTGCCACCAACAGGGCTCAAAAGGGGGCGCCAGGGGAGACCCAGTACTTC; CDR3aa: CATNRAQKGAPGETQYF
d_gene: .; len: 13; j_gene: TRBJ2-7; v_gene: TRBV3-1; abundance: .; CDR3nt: TGTGCCAGCAGCTCGATTTGGGATTCCGAGCAGTACTTC; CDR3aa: CASSSIWDSEQYF
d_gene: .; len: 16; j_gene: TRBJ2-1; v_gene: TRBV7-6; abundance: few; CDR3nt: TGTGCCAGCAGCCCGAGTGGGTCCTACTCCTACAATGAGCAGTTCTTC; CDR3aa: CASSPSGSYSYNEQFF
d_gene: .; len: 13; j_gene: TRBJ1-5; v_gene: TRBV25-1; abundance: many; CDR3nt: TGTGCCAGCGGAGGCCACAGCGGGCAGCCCCAGCATTTT; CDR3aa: CASGGHSGQPQHF
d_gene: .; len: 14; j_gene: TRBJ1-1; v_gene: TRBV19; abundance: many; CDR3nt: TGTGCCAGTACCACTACAAACATGAACACTGAAGCTTTCTTT; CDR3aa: CASTTTNMNTEAFF
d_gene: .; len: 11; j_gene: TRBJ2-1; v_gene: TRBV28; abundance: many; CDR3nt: TGTGCCACCCGGACGGTCGATGAGCAGTTCTTC; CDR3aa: CATRTVDEQFF
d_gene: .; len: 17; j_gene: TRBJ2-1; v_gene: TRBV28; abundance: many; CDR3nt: TGTGCCAGCAGTCCCCCGGGCAGGCAGAGCTCCTACAATGAGCAGTTCTTC; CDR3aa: CASSPPGRQSSYNEQFF
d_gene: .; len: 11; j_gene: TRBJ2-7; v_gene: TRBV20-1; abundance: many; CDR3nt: TGCAGTGCTAGGGGGGGACCCGAGCAGTACTTC; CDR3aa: CSARGGPEQYF
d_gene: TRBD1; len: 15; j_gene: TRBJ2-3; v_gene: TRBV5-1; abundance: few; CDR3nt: TGCGCCAGCAGCTCAGACAGGGTTTCTGGAGATACGCAGTATTTT; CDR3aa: CASSSDRVSGDTQYF
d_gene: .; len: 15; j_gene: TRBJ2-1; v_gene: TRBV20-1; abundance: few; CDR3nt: TGCAGTGGGAGGGCTACGGGAAGCTCCTACAATGAGCAGTTCTTC; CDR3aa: CSGRATGSSYNEQFF
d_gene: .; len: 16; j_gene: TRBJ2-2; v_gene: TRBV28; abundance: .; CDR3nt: TGTGCCAGCAGTTTAGCTAGGGCCCCGAACACCGAGGAGCTGTTTTTT; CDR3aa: CASSLARAPNTEELFF
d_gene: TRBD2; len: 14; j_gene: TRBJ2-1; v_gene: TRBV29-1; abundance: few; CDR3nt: TGCAGCGTTGGCGCTAGCGGGAGTCGGCGTGAGCAGTTCTTC; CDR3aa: CSVGASGSRREQFF
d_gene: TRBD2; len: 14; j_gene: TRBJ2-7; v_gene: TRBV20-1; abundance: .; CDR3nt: TGCAGTGCTATCCGGAGGGCTAGCGGTTACGAGCAGTACTTC; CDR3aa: CSAIRRASGYEQYF